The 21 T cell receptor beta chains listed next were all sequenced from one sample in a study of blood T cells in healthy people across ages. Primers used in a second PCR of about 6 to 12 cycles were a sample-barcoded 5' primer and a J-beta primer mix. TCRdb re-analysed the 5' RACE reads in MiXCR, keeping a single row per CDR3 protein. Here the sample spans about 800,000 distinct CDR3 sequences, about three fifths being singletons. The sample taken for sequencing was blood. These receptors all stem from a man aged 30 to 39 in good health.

The CDR3 DNA follows: TGTGCCAGCAGCTTAGCCTCCCCCCGACTAGCGGGAGGCAAAAATGAGCAGTTCTTC. Translated, it gives CASSLASPRLAGGKNEQFF. The chain carries TRBV11-2 and TRBJ2-1, with TRBD2 identical over 13 bases. In germline, CDR1 is SGHAT, CDR2 FQNNGV. The CDR3 consists of 19 residues. J gave up 7 bases and V 1 base, and 13 bases lay outside the gene matches.

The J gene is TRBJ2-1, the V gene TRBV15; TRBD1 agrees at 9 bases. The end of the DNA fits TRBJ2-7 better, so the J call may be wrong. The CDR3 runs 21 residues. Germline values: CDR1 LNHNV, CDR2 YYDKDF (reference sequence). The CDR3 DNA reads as TGTGCCACCAGCAGACTTTGGAATCCGGGACAGGGAAAAATCTCCTACAATGAGCAGTACTTC. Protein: CATSRLWNPGQGKISYNEQYF.

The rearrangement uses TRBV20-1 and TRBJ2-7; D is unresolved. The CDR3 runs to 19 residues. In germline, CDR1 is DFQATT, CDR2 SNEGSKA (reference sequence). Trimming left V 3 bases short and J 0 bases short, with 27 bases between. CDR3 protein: CSARVSRAGSAPRSYEQYF. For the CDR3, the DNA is TGCAGTGCTAGGGTGTCCCGTGCAGGCTCTGCCCCGCGCTCCTACGAGCAGTACTTC.

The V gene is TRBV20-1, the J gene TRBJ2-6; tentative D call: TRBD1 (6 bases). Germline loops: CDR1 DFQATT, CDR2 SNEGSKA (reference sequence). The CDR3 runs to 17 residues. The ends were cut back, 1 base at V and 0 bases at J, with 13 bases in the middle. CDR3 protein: CSARVQGSRSGANVLTF. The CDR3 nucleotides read TGCAGTGCTAGAGTTCAGGGGTCCCGCTCTGGGGCCAACGTCCTGACTTTC.

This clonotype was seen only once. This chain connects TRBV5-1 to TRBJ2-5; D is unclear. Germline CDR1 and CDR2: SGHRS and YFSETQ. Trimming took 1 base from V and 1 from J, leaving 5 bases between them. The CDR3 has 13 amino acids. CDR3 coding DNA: TGCGCCAGCAGCTTGTTACCCCAAGAGACCCAGTACTTC. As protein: CASSLLPQETQYF.

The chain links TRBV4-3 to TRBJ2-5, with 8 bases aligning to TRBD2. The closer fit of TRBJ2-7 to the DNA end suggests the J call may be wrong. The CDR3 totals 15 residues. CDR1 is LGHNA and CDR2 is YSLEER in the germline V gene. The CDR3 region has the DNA TGCGCCAGCAGGGCCCCCGGACTAGCTTTCCACGAGCAGTACTTC. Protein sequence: CASRAPGLAFHEQYF.

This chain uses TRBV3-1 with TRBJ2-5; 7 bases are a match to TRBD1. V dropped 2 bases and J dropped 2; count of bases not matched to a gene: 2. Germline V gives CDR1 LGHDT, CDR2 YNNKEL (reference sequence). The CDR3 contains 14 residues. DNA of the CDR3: TGTGCCAGCAGCCAACGACAGGGTCAAGAGACCCAGTACTTC. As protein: CASSQRQGQETQYF.

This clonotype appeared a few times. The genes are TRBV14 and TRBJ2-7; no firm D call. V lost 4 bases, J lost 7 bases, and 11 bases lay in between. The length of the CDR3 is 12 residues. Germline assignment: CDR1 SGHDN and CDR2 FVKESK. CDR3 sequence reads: CASSRPLDEQYF. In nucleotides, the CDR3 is TGTGCCAGCAGCCGCCCATTAGATGAGCAGTACTTC.

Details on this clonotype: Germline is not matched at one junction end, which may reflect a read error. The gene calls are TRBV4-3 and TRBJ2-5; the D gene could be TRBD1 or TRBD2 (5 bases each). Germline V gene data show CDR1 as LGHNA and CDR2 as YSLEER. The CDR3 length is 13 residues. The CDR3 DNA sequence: TGCGCCAGCAGCCTAGTGGGGGAAGAGGCCCAGTACTTC. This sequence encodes CASSLVGEEAQYF.

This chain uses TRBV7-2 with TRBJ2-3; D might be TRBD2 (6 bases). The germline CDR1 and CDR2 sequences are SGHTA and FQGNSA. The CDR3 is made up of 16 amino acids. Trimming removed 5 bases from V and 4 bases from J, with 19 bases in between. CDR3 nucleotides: TGTGCCAGCAGCCTCACCCGGGCGGCTAGCGCAGATACGCAGTATTTT. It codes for CASSLTRAASADTQYF.

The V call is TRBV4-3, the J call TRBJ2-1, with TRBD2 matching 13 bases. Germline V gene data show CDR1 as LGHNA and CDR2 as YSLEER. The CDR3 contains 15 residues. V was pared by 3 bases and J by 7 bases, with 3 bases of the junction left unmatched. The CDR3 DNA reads TGCGCCAGCAGCCACGGACTAGCGGGAGAGAATGAGCAGTTCTTC. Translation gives CASSHGLAGENEQFF.

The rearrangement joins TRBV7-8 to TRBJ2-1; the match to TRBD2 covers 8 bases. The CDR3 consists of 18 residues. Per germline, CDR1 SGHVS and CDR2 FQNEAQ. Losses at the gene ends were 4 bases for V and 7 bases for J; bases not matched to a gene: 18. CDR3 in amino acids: CASSSGGNLVLIRNEQFF. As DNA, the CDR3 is TGTGCCAGCAGCTCGGGGGGGAATTTGGTCCTTATTCGGAATGAGCAGTTCTTC.

Here the CDR3 DNA reads TGTGCCAGCAGCTCCGGCCTGACTTCCTACAATGAGCAGTTCTTC. Translating it yields CASSSGLTSYNEQFF. The V call is TRBV13, the J call TRBJ2-1; D call uncertain. Germline V gene lookup returns CDR1 PRHDT and CDR2 FYEKMQ (reference sequence). V lost 4 bases, J lost 1 base, and 11 bases lay in between. CDR3 length: 15 amino acids.

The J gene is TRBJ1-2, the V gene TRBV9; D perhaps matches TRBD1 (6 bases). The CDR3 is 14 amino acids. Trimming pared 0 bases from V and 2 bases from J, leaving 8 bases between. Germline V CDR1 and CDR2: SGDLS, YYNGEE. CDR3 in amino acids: CASSVAGENYGYTF. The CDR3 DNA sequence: TGTGCCAGCAGCGTAGCAGGGGAGAACTATGGCTACACCTTC.

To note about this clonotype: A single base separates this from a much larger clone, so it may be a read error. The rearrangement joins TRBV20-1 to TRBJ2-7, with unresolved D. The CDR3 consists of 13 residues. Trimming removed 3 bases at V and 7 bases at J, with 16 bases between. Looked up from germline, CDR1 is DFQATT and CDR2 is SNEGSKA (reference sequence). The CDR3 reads CSASSNARDEQYF. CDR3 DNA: TGCAGTGCTAGCTCGAATGCCCGCGATGAGCAGTACTTC.

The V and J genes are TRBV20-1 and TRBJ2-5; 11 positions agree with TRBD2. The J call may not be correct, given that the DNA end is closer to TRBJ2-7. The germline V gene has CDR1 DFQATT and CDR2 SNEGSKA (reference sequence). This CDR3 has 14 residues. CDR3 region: CSASQTSGMDEQYF. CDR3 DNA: TGCAGTGCTAGTCAGACTAGCGGGATGGACGAGCAGTACTTC.

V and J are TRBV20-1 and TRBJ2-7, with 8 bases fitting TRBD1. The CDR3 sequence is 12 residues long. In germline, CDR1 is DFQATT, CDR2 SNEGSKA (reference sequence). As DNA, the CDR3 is TGCAGGGTCGGACAGGGCCCCTACGAGCAGTACTTC. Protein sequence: CRVGQGPYEQYF.

The CDR3 DNA sequence: TGTGCCAGCTCACCTCAACCGGGACAGGGAAATTCACCCCTCCACTTT. Residues: CASSPQPGQGNSPLHF. The J gene is TRBJ1-6, the V gene TRBV18; TRBD1 matches at 9 bases. V trimming: 3 bases; J trimming: 7 bases; junction bases outside the gene matches: 7. Germline V gene data show CDR1 as KGHSH and CDR2 as LQKENI. CDR3 length equals 16 residues.

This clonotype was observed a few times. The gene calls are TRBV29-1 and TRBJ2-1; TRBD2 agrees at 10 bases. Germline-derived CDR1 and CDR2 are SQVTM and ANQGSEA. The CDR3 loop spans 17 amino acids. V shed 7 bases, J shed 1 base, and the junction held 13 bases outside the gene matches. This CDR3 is CSAKRTSGFGSYNEQFF. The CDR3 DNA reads TGCAGCGCCAAAAGGACTAGCGGTTTTGGGTCCTACAATGAGCAGTTCTTC.

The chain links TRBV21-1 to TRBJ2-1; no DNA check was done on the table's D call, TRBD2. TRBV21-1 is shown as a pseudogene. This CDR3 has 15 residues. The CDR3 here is CASLWSSGMCNEQFF. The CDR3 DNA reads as TGTGCCAGCCTCTGGTCTAGCGGGATGTGTAATGAGCAGTTCTTC.

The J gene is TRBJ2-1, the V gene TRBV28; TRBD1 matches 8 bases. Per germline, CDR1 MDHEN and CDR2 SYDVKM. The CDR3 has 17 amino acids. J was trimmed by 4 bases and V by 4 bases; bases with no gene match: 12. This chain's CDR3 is CASSSTRGQGVYNEQFF. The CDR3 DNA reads TGTGCCAGCAGTTCGACAAGAGGACAGGGAGTTTACAATGAGCAGTTCTTC.